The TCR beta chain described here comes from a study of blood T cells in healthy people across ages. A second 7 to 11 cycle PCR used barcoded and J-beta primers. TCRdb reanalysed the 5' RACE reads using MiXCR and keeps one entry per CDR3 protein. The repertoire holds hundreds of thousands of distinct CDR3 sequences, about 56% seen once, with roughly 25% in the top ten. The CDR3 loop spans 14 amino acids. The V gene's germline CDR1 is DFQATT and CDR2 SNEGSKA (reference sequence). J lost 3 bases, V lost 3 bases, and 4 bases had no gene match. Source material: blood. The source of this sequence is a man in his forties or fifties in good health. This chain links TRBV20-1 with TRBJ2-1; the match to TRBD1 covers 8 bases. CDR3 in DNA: TGCAGTGCTAGCCAGGGGGCTCTCTACAATGAGCAGTTCTTC. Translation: CSASQGALYNEQFF.